The rows below give T cell receptor beta chains drawn from one sample of a study of T cell responses to AZD1222 COVID-19 vaccine. The table came from immunoSEQ multiplex PCR; TCRdb's copy has only in-frame clones and leaves some out. The sample has roughly 35,000 clones; 78% are singletons. The source material was peripheral blood, sampled 28 days after the second AZD1222 dose. These receptors came from an adult who received the AZD1222 COVID-19 vaccine. Each CDR3 is given with its conserved first and last residue. A D gene is named only where the DNA matches it firmly. The size entry is marked missing in some rows and otherwise reads once, few, many or a size class.

>-|15|once|TRBV7-2|TRBJ1-6
CASSLEFVRDSPLHF
TGTGCCAGCAGCTTAGAGTTCGTCAGGGATTCACCCCTCCACTTT
>-|14|-|TRBV6-4|TRBJ1-1
CASSVQGGNTEAFF
TGTGCCAGCAGTGTTCAGGGAGGGAACACTGAAGCTTTCTTT
>-|16|-|TRBV5-6|TRBJ2-7
CASSGNIQGLSYEQYF
TGTGCCAGCAGCGGGAATATCCAGGGGCTATCCTACGAGCAGTACTTC
>TRBD2|18|-|TRBV24-1|TRBJ2-1
CATSDFGPGLAGRGEQFF
TGTGCCACCAGTGATTTTGGTCCCGGACTAGCGGGACGTGGTGAGCAGTTCTTC
>TRBD1|11|-|TRBV29-1|TRBJ1-2
CSAYRDRRYTF
TGCAGCGCATACCGGGACAGAAGATACACCTTC
>-|12|few|TRBV19|TRBJ1-6
CASSTSNSPLHF
TGTGCCAGTAGTACCTCGAATTCACCCCTCCACTTT
>-|15|-|TRBV7-2|TRBJ1-4
CASSATASSNEKLFF
TGTGCCAGCAGCGCGACCGCGAGCAGTAATGAAAAACTGTTTTTT
>-|15|-|TRBV7-8|TRBJ2-1
CASSLESGRRNEQFF
TGTGCCAGCAGCTTAGAATCCGGGAGACGCAATGAGCAGTTCTTC
>TRBD1|13|-|TRBV3-1/TRBV3-2|TRBJ1-6
CASSGGRTGRLHF
TGTGCCAGCAGCGGAGGAAGGACAGGGAGGCTCCACTTT
>TRBD2|19|few|TRBV18|TRBJ2-1
CASSKRLAGGTSSYNEQFF
TGTGCCAGCTCAAAAAGACTAGCGGGGGGGACGAGCTCCTACAATGAGCAGTTCTTC
>-|17|-|TRBV4-1|TRBJ1-3
CASSRKVDTGTGNTIYF
TGCGCCAGCAGCCGAAAAGTCGACACCGGGACTGGAAACACCATATATTTT
>TRBD1|13|-|TRBV30|TRBJ1-2
CAWSVGQNYGYTF
TGTGCCTGGAGTGTGGGACAGAACTATGGCTACACCTTC
>-|15|-|TRBV6-2/TRBV6-3|TRBJ1-5
CASSYDLYSNQPQHF
TGTGCCAGCAGTTATGACTTGTATAGCAATCAGCCCCAGCATTTT
>TRBD1|14|-|TRBV5-8|TRBJ1-1
CASRFRDRGTEAFF
TGTGCCAGCAGATTTAGGGACAGAGGAACTGAAGCTTTCTTT
>-|14|once|TRBV19|TRBJ2-7
CASSMQGKEYEQYF
TGTGCCAGTAGTATGCAGGGGAAAGAATACGAGCAGTACTTC
>TRBD1|16|-|TRBV5-4|TRBJ1-1
CASSFAQGPRNTEAFF
TGTGCCAGCAGCTTCGCACAGGGGCCTAGGAACACTGAAGCTTTCTTT
>-|15|-|TRBV5-1|TRBJ1-4
CASTQGVATNEKLFF
TGCGCCAGCACCCAGGGAGTCGCAACTAATGAAAAACTGTTTTTT
>TRBD2|18|-|TRBV18|TRBJ2-2
CASSPFRTGLAGSGELFF
TGTGCCAGCTCACCATTTAGGACGGGACTAGCGGGATCCGGGGAGCTGTTTTTT
>-|12|-|TRBV3-1/TRBV3-2|TRBJ2-1
CASSQDVRSRFF
TGTGCCAGCAGCCAAGATGTTAGATCTCGGTTCTTC
>TRBD2|16|-|TRBV18|TRBJ2-3
CASSPPTSGPGDTQYF
TGTGCCAGCTCACCACCGACTAGCGGGCCGGGGGATACGCAGTATTTT
>-|15|-|TRBV5-1|TRBJ2-2
CASSLGQSNTGELFF
TGCGCCAGCAGCTTAGGACAGTCGAACACCGGGGAGCTGTTTTTT
>-|12|once|TRBV18|TRBJ2-4
CASSPETNIQYF
TGTGCCAGCTCACCCGAGACGAACATTCAGTACTTC
>-|13|-|TRBV7-6|TRBJ2-1
CASSLRIYNEQFF
TGTGCCAGCAGCTTACGCATTTACAATGAGCAGTTCTTC
>TRBD1|16|-|TRBV6-5|TRBJ2-2
CASSYSWDSNTGELFF
TGTGCCAGCAGTTACTCCTGGGACAGCAACACCGGGGAGCTGTTTTTT
>-|12|few|TRBV5-1|TRBJ2-1
CASSPDYFEQFF
TGCGCCAGCAGCCCTGACTACTTTGAGCAGTTCTTC
>TRBD1|15|few|TRBV6-4|TRBJ2-2
CASSETGGASGELFF
TGTGCCAGCAGTGAAACAGGGGGCGCAAGCGGGGAGCTGTTTTTT
>-|11|-|TRBV29-1|TRBJ1-3
CSVFSGNTIYF
TGCAGCGTTTTTTCTGGAAACACCATATATTTT
>TRBD1|18|-|TRBV13|TRBJ2-1
CASSSPRVQGPTYNEQFF
TGTGCCAGCAGCTCTCCCCGGGTACAGGGGCCCACCTACAATGAGCAGTTCTTC
>-|14|medium-sized|TRBV6-5|TRBJ1-2
CASSYSDGPYGYTF
TGTGCCAGCAGTTACTCCGACGGCCCCTATGGCTACACCTTC
>-|12|-|TRBV10-3|TRBJ1-1
CAIRTQNTEAFF
TGTGCCATTCGGACTCAGAACACTGAAGCTTTCTTT
>-|15|-|TRBV12-5|TRBJ1-1
CASGLVGGRRTEAFF
TGTGCTAGTGGTTTGGTTGGGGGTCGGCGGACTGAAGCTTTCTTT
>-|15|-|TRBV7-9|TRBJ2-7
CASSLYGDGSYEQYF
TGTGCCAGCAGCTTGTATGGGGACGGCTCCTACGAGCAGTACTTC
>-|14|-|TRBV5-1|TRBJ1-5
CASSPSPGNQPQHF
TGCGCCAGCAGCCCGAGCCCGGGCAATCAGCCCCAGCATTTT
>-|12|-|TRBV10-2|TRBJ2-5
CASSESRETQYF
TGCGCCAGCAGTGAGTCTAGAGAGACCCAGTACTTC
>TRBD2|16|-|TRBV7-6|TRBJ2-5
CASSQGLAGGQETQYF
TGTGCCAGCAGCCAGGGACTAGCGGGGGGGCAAGAGACCCAGTACTTC